The TCR beta chain described here comes from a study of regulatory T cells in long-lasting Graves disease. Arm-PCR of CDR3 regions and iRepertoire HTBI primers were used to build TCR beta libraries. MiXCR was run by TCRdb on the multiplex PCR reads, yielding one entry per CDR3 protein. The data contain fewer than 500,000 distinct CDR3 sequences, around 15% of them seen just once; the ten biggest clones take up 9.5% to 15%. In this sample, this clonotype turned up many times. Time point noted: newly diagnosed GD, antithyroid drugs for less than 3 months. PBMCs provided the RNA from which the TCR library was made. The V segment lost 3 bases and the J segment 4 bases; nucleotides outside the gene matches: 4. The CDR3 loop spans 14 amino acids. Germline lookup yields CDR1 SGHDN and CDR2 FVKESK. These sequences were also reported in another study, on T cells in Graves' hyperthyroidism and ophthalmopathy.

The specimen comprised peripheral blood mononuclear cells (PBMCs), sampled at new diagnosis, from a patient treated with antithyroid drugs. The clonotype originates from a man in his forties with Graves disease. The chain joins TRBV14 to TRBJ2-5; 8 bases line up with TRBD2. The CDR3 nucleotides read TGTGCCAGCAGCCACCTCGGGAGGGGAGAGACCCAGTACTTC. Translating gives CASSHLGRGETQYF.